These 19 T cell receptor beta chains share one sample of origin, sequenced in a study of T cells in Graves' hyperthyroidism and ophthalmopathy. Amplification targeted TCR beta CDR3 regions from RNA transcripts. The HTBI set primed first-round TCR CDR3 RT-PCR. TCRdb re-analysed the multiplex PCR reads in MiXCR, keeping a single row per CDR3 protein. The sample includes roughly 510,000 distinct CDR3 sequences, about 45% of them seen just once. The sequencing input was peripheral blood or thyroid tissue (not recorded which). These receptors were obtained from an adult woman with Graves' disease, either hyperthyroidism or ophthalmopathy (not recorded which).

The rearrangement joins TRBV29-1 to TRBJ2-3; TRBD1 might be the D (5 bases). V was pared by 7 bases and J by 5 bases, with 13 bases between. Germline V gene lookup returns CDR1 SQVTM and CDR2 ANQGSEA. CDR3 size: 12 residues. CDR3 protein: CSADQGVDTQYF. The CDR3 DNA sequence: TGCAGCGCCGACCAGGGTGTAGATACGCAGTATTTT.

The genes are TRBV29-1 and TRBJ2-3; no firm D call. This CDR3 region has 13 residues. CDR1 is SQVTM, CDR2 ANQGSEA, per germline. V was pared by 2 bases and J by 5 bases, with 11 bases between. The CDR3: CSVELLEKDTQYF. The CDR3 DNA follows: TGCAGCGTTGAATTACTCGAGAAAGATACGCAGTATTTT.

The J gene is TRBJ2-7, the V gene TRBV4-1, with D unclear. This CDR3 is built from 15 residues. CDR1 is MGHRA and CDR2 is YSYEKL in the germline V gene. V gave up 0 bases and J gave up 2 bases, with 11 bases separating them. CDR3 loop: CASSQDWTATYEQYF. The CDR3 DNA reads as TGCGCCAGCAGCCAAGATTGGACGGCTACCTACGAGCAGTACTTC.

This clonotype was seen only a few times. The chain uses TRBV5-1 and TRBJ2-5; 7 nucleotides line up with TRBD1. CDR3 size: 14 residues. Trimming removed 4 bases from V and 9 bases from J; junction bases left unmatched: 12. Germline lookup yields CDR1 SGHRS and CDR2 YFSETQ. CDR3 protein: CASSEGQPNQPQYF. CDR3 nucleotide sequence: TGCGCCAGCAGCGAGGGACAGCCCAATCAGCCCCAGTACTTC.

The genes are TRBV4-2 and TRBJ1-2; D gene ambiguous. This CDR3 is built from 15 residues. V lost 4 bases, J lost 0 bases, and 12 bases lay in between. CDR1 LGHNA and CDR2 YNFKEQ come from the germline V gene. As DNA, the CDR3 is TGTGCCAGCAGCCTAGCGACGGGGTCTAACTATGGCTACACCTTC. Encoded protein: CASSLATGSNYGYTF.

This clonotype was seen once. The chain uses TRBV20-1 and TRBJ2-5; D could derive from TRBD1 or TRBD2 (5 bases each). Per germline, CDR1 DFQATT and CDR2 SNEGSKA (reference sequence). The CDR3 has 10 residues. In nucleotides, the CDR3 is TGCAGCTTAGAGGGGAGGACCCAGTACTTC. Its translation: CSLEGRTQYF.

This clonotype came up many times. This chain connects TRBV6-2 or TRBV6-3 to TRBJ1-2, with 8 bases fitting TRBD1. The trim removed 8 bases at V and 7 bases at J, leaving 12 bases unmatched. The length of the CDR3 is 14 residues. Germline V CDR1 and CDR2: MNHEY, SVGEGT. CDR3 residues: CASGDRRQGFGYTF. The CDR3, as DNA: TGTGCCAGCGGAGATCGGAGACAGGGGTTTGGCTACACCTTC.

This chain uses TRBV7-2 with TRBJ1-6, with D possibly being TRBD1 (5 bases). This CDR3 has 16 residues. Trimming left V 0 bases short and J 7 bases short, with 13 bases between. CDR1 and CDR2 (germline): SGHTA, FQGNSA. CDR3 in amino acids: CASSLADGTLNSPLHF. The DNA of the CDR3 is TGTGCCAGCAGCTTAGCGGATGGGACTTTAAATTCACCCCTCCACTTT.

This clonotype was detected ten times or more. Its ends do not fully match the called genes, so a read error is possible. The rearrangement joins TRBV7-7 to TRBJ1-4; 8 nucleotides line up with TRBD1. Germline CDR1 and CDR2: SSHAT and FNYEAQ (reference sequence). The CDR3 contains 16 residues. The DNA for the CDR3 is TGTGCTAGCAGCTTAGTGGAGGTGACAGGGGTGGAAAAACTGTTTTTT. This gives the protein CASSLVEVTGVEKLFF.

The chain is built from TRBV10-3 and TRBJ1-1; 10 positions match TRBD1. The germline gives CDR1 ENHRY, CDR2 SYGVKD. Trimming cost V 2 bases and J 5 bases; bases outside gene matches: 5. The CDR3 is 15 amino acids. The CDR3 DNA follows: TGTGCCATCAGTGAGAGGACAGGGGGGCAGACTGAAGCTTTCTTT. Translating gives CAISERTGGQTEAFF.

This clonotype showed up many times. V is TRBV6-1 and J is TRBJ1-2; TRBD1 is a possible D gene (5 bases). Germline CDR1 is MNHNS and CDR2 is SASEGT. The CDR3 is made up of 15 amino acids. V was clipped by 3 bases and J by 2 bases, with 13 bases between them. CDR3 protein: CASSDLTASNYGYTF. The DNA of the CDR3 is TGTGCCAGCAGTGACCTGACAGCTTCAAACTATGGCTACACCTTC.

About this clonotype itself: Possible read error: a much larger clone is one base away. This rearrangement joins TRBV7-2 to TRBJ1-1; D might be TRBD1 (6 bases). Germline V gene lookup returns CDR1 SGHTA and CDR2 FQGNSA. CDR3 length: 15 residues. DNA of the CDR3: TGCGTCAGCAGCCTTAAGACAGGTGAGAACACTGAAGCTTTCTTT. Its protein product is CVSSLKTGENTEAFF.

This chain joins TRBV28 and TRBJ2-5; tentative D call: TRBD1 (6 bases). There are 13 residues in the CDR3. Between the trimmed V and J ends, which lost 5 bases and 5 bases, there was a span of 12 bases. The germline gives CDR1 MDHEN, CDR2 SYDVKM. CDR3 loop: CASSLQGRETQYF. The CDR3 coding sequence is TGTGCCAGCAGTCTACAGGGTAGGGAGACCCAGTACTTC.

This clonotype was observed at least ten times. The chain joins TRBV29-1 to TRBJ2-5; a weak D match, TRBD1 (5 bases). Trimming took 3 bases from V and 5 from J, leaving 10 bases between them. Germline V gives CDR1 SQVTM, CDR2 ANQGSEA. This CDR3 has 12 residues. CDR3 in DNA: TGCAGCGTTGATCAGGGTCGGGAGACCCAGTACTTC. Encoded protein: CSVDQGRETQYF.

In this sample, this clonotype turned up many times. The CDR3 region has the DNA TGTGCCACCAGCACCGGGGGGGTCGGTTCTTATCAGCCCCAGCATTTT. Translated, it gives CATSTGGVGSYQPQHF. The chain carries TRBV15 and TRBJ1-5, with a possible D match to TRBD1 (5 bases). In germline, CDR1 is LNHNV, CDR2 YYDKDF (reference sequence). The CDR3 runs to 16 residues. Trimming shortened V by 4 bases and J by 5 bases, and 18 bases separated the two germline ends.

The sample holds one count of this clonotype. A much larger clonotype is one base distant, so this may be a read error. This rearrangement joins TRBV19 to TRBJ2-7; D might be TRBD2 (5 bases). This CDR3 contains 17 residues. Germline V gives CDR1 LNHDA, CDR2 SQIVND (reference sequence). As DNA, the CDR3 is TGTGCCAGTAGTGCCTCCTTTAGCGAATCCCGCTCCTACGGGCAGTACTTC. Protein product: CASSASFSESRSYGQYF. Full variable domain (rest looked up from reference TRBV19 and TRBJ2-7): DGGITQSPKYLFRKEGQNVTLSCEQNLNHDAMYWYRQDPGQGLRLIYYSQIVNDFQKGDIAEGYSVSREKKESFPLTVTSAQKNPTAFYLCASSASFSESRSYGQYFGPGTRLTVT.

Turning to this clonotype: The junction differs from germline at one of its ends, possibly a read error. V usage is TRBV20-1 and J usage is TRBJ1-1, with D possibly being TRBD1 (6 bases). Germline loops: CDR1 DFQATT, CDR2 SNEGSKA (reference sequence). The CDR3 runs to 13 residues. The DNA of the CDR3 is TGCAGTCCTAGGACAGCCATGAACACTGAAGCTTTCTTT. Its translation: CSPRTAMNTEAFF.

In this sample, this clonotype turned up many times. V usage is TRBV12-3 or TRBV12-4 and J usage is TRBJ1-6; D uncertain. The V and J ends lost 4 bases and 8 bases respectively, with 9 bases between them. CDR3 length equals 13 residues. CDR3 DNA: TGTGCCAGCAGTTCCAACAGTTATTCACCCCTCCACTTT. This translates into CASSSNSYSPLHF.

This clonotype was counted at least ten times. The V call is TRBV15, the J call TRBJ1-2; 7 nucleotides line up with TRBD1. With V trimmed by 0 bases and J by 7 bases, 5 bases remained unmatched. This CDR3 comprises 14 residues. The germline V gene encodes CDR1 LNHNV and CDR2 YYDKDF (reference sequence). CDR3 loop: CATSRDRTGGGYTF. The CDR3 nucleotides are TGTGCCACCAGCAGAGACCGGACAGGAGGTGGCTACACCTTC.